This T cell receptor (beta chain) appears in the sequencing data of a study of CD8 T cells in ankylosing spondylitis. Library preparation for TCR beta used quantitative 5'-RACE with molecular barcodes. TCRdb re-analysed the 5' RACE reads in MiXCR, keeping a single row per CDR3 protein. The table records roughly 370,000 distinct CDR3 sequences, around 24% of them present only once. Study findings and constraints: Reportedly, disease-linked clones are significantly enriched in ankylosing spondylitis patients' matched synovial fluid. Earlier literature documents some of the motif variants in reactive arthritis synovial fluid and blood. Fewer than ten highly homologous variants made up a TCR beta motif that seemed to typify ankylosing spondylitis blood.

The V end was cut by 4 bases, the J end by 10 bases, with 13 bases between. The CDR3 loop spans 13 amino acids. Germline V lookup: CDR1 KGHDR, CDR2 SFDVKD. A remark on this clonotype: Its antigen is as yet unknown.

The sequence was collected from a male donor with ankylosing spondylitis. The specimen sequenced was blood, either unsorted or a sorted T cell fraction (not recorded which). This chain links TRBV24-1 with TRBJ2-1; no reliable D call. CDR3 residues: CATSESPPGEQFF. Here the CDR3 DNA reads TGTGCCACCAGTGAGTCCCCCCCCGGGGAGCAGTTCTTC.